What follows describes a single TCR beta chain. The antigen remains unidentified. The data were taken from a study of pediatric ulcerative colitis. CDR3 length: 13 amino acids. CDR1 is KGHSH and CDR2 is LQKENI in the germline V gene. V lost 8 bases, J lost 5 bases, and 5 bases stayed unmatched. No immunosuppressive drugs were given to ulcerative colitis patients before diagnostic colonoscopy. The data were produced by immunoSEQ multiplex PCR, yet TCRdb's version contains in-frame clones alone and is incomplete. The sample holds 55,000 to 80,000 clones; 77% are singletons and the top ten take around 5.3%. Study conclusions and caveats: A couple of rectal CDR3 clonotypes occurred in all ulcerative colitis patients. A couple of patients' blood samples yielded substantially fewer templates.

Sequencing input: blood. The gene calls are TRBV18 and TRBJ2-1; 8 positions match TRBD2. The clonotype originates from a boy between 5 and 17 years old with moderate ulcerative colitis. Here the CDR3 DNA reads TGTGCCAGCACGCCACTAGCGGACAATGAGCAGTTCTTC. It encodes CASTPLADNEQFF.